These 5 T cell receptor beta chains share one sample of origin, sequenced in a study of blood T cell repertoires in COVID-19. TCRdb keeps only in-frame clones here, not all; method: immunoSEQ multiplex PCR. The repertoire holds about 230,000 clones, approximately 88% seen once, with about 27% in the top ten. The sample comprised peripheral blood. The receptors originated from a man between 40 and 49 years old with acute or convalescent COVID-19.

The chain links TRBV18 to TRBJ2-3; 10 bases match TRBD2. Trimming cost V 3 bases and J 4 bases; bases outside gene matches: 1. Germline values: CDR1 KGHSH, CDR2 LQKENI. The CDR3 covers 14 residues. The CDR3, as DNA: TGTGCCAGCTCACCTACTAGCGGGGCAGATACGCAGTATTTT. Amino acids: CASSPTSGADTQYF. Full variable domain (missing parts from reference TRBV18 and TRBJ2-3): NAGVMQNPRHLVRRRGQEARLRCSPMKGHSHVYWYRQLPEEGLKFMVYLQKENIIDESGMPKERFSAEFPKEGPSILRIQQVVRGDSAAYFCASSPTSGADTQYFGPGTRLTVL.

The CDR3 nucleotides read TGTGCCAGCAGCCAAGAGTCGGACAGGGTAGGATATGGCTACACCTTC. Protein: CASSQESDRVGYGYTF. V and J are TRBV4-2 and TRBJ1-2; 8 bases line up with TRBD1. J was trimmed by 5 bases and V by 0 bases; bases with no gene match: 8. The CDR3 runs 16 residues. Germline V gene data show CDR1 as LGHNA and CDR2 as YNFKEQ.

J is TRBJ1-5 and V is TRBV27; 9 positions match TRBD1. The germline gives CDR1 MNHEY, CDR2 SMNVEV (reference sequence). The CDR3 extends over 17 amino acids. V lost 4 bases and J lost 2; bases outside the gene matches: 9. This CDR3 is CASSYGQGKGGNQPQHF. The DNA of the CDR3 is TGTGCCAGCAGTTATGGACAGGGGAAAGGAGGCAATCAGCCCCAGCATTTT.

The chain is built from TRBV28 and TRBJ1-4; 7 nucleotides line up with TRBD1. In germline, CDR1 is MDHEN, CDR2 SYDVKM. The CDR3 consists of 16 residues. The V gene end was trimmed by 1 base and the J gene end by 8 bases; junction bases not matched to a gene: 10. CDR3 bases: TGTGCCAGCAGTTTATCTTTAGGGGGCGAGGTAGAAAAACTGTTTTTT. It specifies CASSLSLGGEVEKLFF. The full variable domain, completed using reference TRBV28 and TRBJ1-4, is DVKVTQSSRYLVKRTGEKVFLECVQDMDHENMFWYRQDPGLGLRLIYFSYDVKMKEKGDIPEGYSVSREKKERFSLILESASTNQTSMYLCASSLSLGGEVEKLFFGSGTQLSVL.

This chain joins TRBV19 and TRBJ2-5; possibly TRBD2 for D (6 bases). Germline V gene sequence: CDR1 LNHDA, CDR2 SQIVND (reference sequence). This CDR3 is built from 15 residues. The V and J ends lost 5 bases and 4 bases respectively, with 17 bases between them. The CDR3 DNA reads as TGTGCCAGTAGTCCCCCAGGGAGGAAAGGAGAGACCCAGTACTTC. This encodes CASSPPGRKGETQYF.